These 6 T cell receptor beta chains originate from one sample sequenced in a study of T cell changes during pregnancy in multiple sclerosis. Some clones are missing from TCRdb's copy, which holds only in-frame ones; the method was immunoSEQ multiplex PCR. The table has some 39,000 clones, 70% to 90% seen once. Sequencing was performed on CD8+ T cells from peripheral blood mononuclear cells, taken in the first trimester of pregnancy. Receptors were obtained from a female donor with multiple sclerosis, enrolled in a pregnancy study.

The rearrangement joins TRBV9 to TRBJ2-7; TRBD1 agrees at 10 bases. The germline V gene has CDR1 SGDLS and CDR2 YYNGEE. This CDR3 is built from 15 residues. Trimming cost V 4 bases and J 6 bases; bases outside gene matches: 10. CDR3 in amino acids: CASSPPDRGMSEQYF. The CDR3 nucleotides read TGTGCCAGCAGCCCCCCGGACAGGGGGATGAGCGAGCAGTACTTC.

V gene TRBV4-1 combines with J gene TRBJ1-2, with 7 bases fitting TRBD1. The CDR3 covers 16 residues. Germline-derived CDR1 and CDR2 are MGHRA and YSYEKL. V lost 3 bases to trimming and J lost 3 bases; unmatched junction nucleotides: 10. DNA for the CDR3: TGCGCCAGCAGCCATCGGACAGGCGATGTGTACTATGGCTACACCTTC. Its translation is CASSHRTGDVYYGYTF.

This chain connects TRBV6-4 to TRBJ2-3; perhaps TRBD2 as D (5 bases). Between the trimmed V and J ends, which lost 6 bases and 2 bases, there was a span of 12 bases. This CDR3 has 14 amino acids. Germline loops: CDR1 MRHNA, CDR2 SNTAGT. The CDR3 spells CASSEAVDTDTQYF. In DNA form, the CDR3 reads TGTGCCAGCAGCGAAGCGGTTGACACAGATACGCAGTATTTT.

This clone was picked up one time. The V and J genes are TRBV19 and TRBJ2-3; perhaps TRBD1 as D (6 bases). The CDR3 consists of 14 residues. Germline CDR1 and CDR2: LNHDA and SQIVND (reference sequence). V was trimmed by 1 base and J by 6 bases, leaving 11 bases between them. CDR3 in DNA: TGTGCCAGTAGTATAGCAGGGGTAGGGGATACGCAGTATTTT. Translation: CASSIAGVGDTQYF.

This clone was counted between two and nine times. One end of the junction does not line up with germline, which may come from a read error. The V gene is TRBV7-9, the J gene TRBJ1-1; maybe TRBD1 (6 bases). The V gene's germline CDR1 is SEHNR and CDR2 FQNEAQ (reference sequence). This CDR3 is built from 14 residues. CDR3 residues: CASILEGGDPEAFF. The CDR3 coding sequence is TGTGCCAGCATCTTAGAGGGGGGGGACCCTGAAGCTTTCTTT. Together with reference TRBV7-9 and TRBJ1-1, the CDR3 gives the full variable domain: DTGVSQNPRHKITKRGQNVTFRCDPISEHNRLYWYRQTLGQGPEFLTYFQNEAQLEKSRLLSDRFSAERPKGSFSTLEIQRTEQGDSAMYLCASILEGGDPEAFFGQGTRLTVV.

The chain combines TRBV30 with TRBJ1-1; D may be TRBD1 (5 bases). The germline gives CDR1 GTSNPN, CDR2 SVGIG (reference sequence). Trimming took 3 bases from V and 7 from J, leaving 21 bases between them. This CDR3 contains 15 residues. In DNA, the CDR3 is TGTGCCTGGAGGCGAACAGGCTTTCCCTGGGGTGAAGCTTTCTTT. It yields the protein CAWRRTGFPWGEAFF.